Below are 12 T cell receptor beta chains sequenced from a single sample in a study of shared clonotypes between healthy human individuals (dated by TCRdb to 2018 to 2021). The method was the immunoSEQ multiplex PCR assay. Imported from immuneACCESS, the table was reduced by TCRdb to in-frame sequences with V and J called. These copies leave out some clones; in studies compared against another copy, an unresolved V gene accounts for under half, and the cause of the remainder is not known. The sample yields about 2.4 million clones; 80% to 95% were counted once. 0.36% of the sample lies in the top ten. The sequencing input was naive CD4+ T cells from PBMCs. What this sample's cell subset or site label stands for: CD45RA+ positively selected. Receptor source: a young man in good health. Some clones in this sample may be carry-over from other donors' samples.

Notes on this clone: A junction boundary mismatches the germline segment, possibly from a read error. This chain connects TRBV5-6 to TRBJ1-5; tentative D call: TRBD1 (6 bases). The CDR3 spans 13 residues. Germline V gives CDR1 SGHDT, CDR2 YYEEEE. CDR3 amino acids: CASSATQTGPKHF. CDR3 DNA sequence: TGTGCCAGCAGCGCGACCCAAACAGGGCCCAAGCATTTT.

This clone was counted a single time. The V call is TRBV19, the J call TRBJ1-2; D is undetermined. The V gene's germline CDR1 is LNHDA and CDR2 SQIVND (reference sequence). V shed 5 bases and J shed 6 bases, with 13 bases lying between them. The CDR3 is 13 residues long. Here the CDR3 DNA reads TGTGCCAGTAGTCCCACCGTACCCCATGGCTACACCTTC. The encoded protein is CASSPTVPHGYTF.

The chain recombines TRBV6-4 with TRBJ2-3; TRBD2 aligns across 11 bases. Germline V gene sequence: CDR1 MRHNA, CDR2 SNTAGT. This CDR3 contains 19 residues. The trim removed 2 bases at V and 1 base at J, leaving 11 bases unmatched. This CDR3 is CASSDPTSGALSGTDTQYF. For the CDR3, the DNA is TGTGCCAGCAGTGACCCGACTAGCGGGGCCCTCTCGGGCACAGATACGCAGTATTTT.

The rearrangement links TRBV4-1 to TRBJ2-7; 7 nucleotides line up with TRBD1. The junction had 5 bases not matched to a gene; V was cut back by 2 bases and J by 4 bases. Germline CDR1 MGHRA, CDR2 YSYEKL. This CDR3 has 14 residues. The CDR3 coding sequence is TGCGCCAGCAGCCAACGGGACAGAACATACGAGCAGTACTTC. Translated: CASSQRDRTYEQYF.

This clone came up once. The chain couples TRBV25-1 to TRBJ2-2, with D unclear. Trimming removed 5 bases at V and 1 base at J, with 11 bases between. Germline CDR1 reads MGHDK; CDR2 reads SYGVNS. The CDR3 sequence is 15 residues long. CDR3 DNA: TGTGCCAGCAGTAGTCCAAAGGGGAACACCGGGGAGCTGTTTTTT. Its protein is CASSSPKGNTGELFF.

A word on this clone: Other DNA sequences within the sample encode an identical CDR3. The chain recombines TRBV9 with TRBJ2-6; D gene uncertain. Germline CDR1 and CDR2: SGDLS and YYNGEE. The V end lost 4 bases, the J end lost 1 base, and 9 bases lay between the germline ends. The length of the CDR3 is 15 residues. The CDR3 loop reads CASSPLGSGANVLTF. DNA of the CDR3: TGTGCCAGCAGCCCTCTAGGATCTGGGGCCAACGTCCTGACTTTC.

The J gene is TRBJ1-5, the V gene TRBV27, with 8 nucleotides matching TRBD1. CDR3 size: 15 residues. Germline CDR1 MNHEY, CDR2 SMNVEV (reference sequence). V dropped 6 bases and J dropped 9; count of bases not matched to a gene: 13. The DNA of the CDR3 is TGTGCCAGCAGGTTCGACAGGGGCCCACACCGGCCCCAGCATTTT. Protein sequence: CASRFDRGPHRPQHF.

This clone has only one observation. The rearrangement uses TRBV28 and TRBJ2-2; D is perhaps TRBD1 (5 bases). The V end lost 2 bases, the J end lost 6 bases, and 13 bases lay between the germline ends. The germline gives CDR1 MDHEN, CDR2 SYDVKM. The CDR3 totals 15 residues. The CDR3 DNA reads as TGTGCCAGCAGTTTACCCACTTCACAGGCCGGGGAGCTGTTTTTT. This sequence encodes CASSLPTSQAGELFF.

This sequence joins TRBV29-1 and TRBJ2-2, with 11 bases fitting TRBD2. V lost 5 bases to trimming and J lost 5 bases; unmatched junction nucleotides: 4. CDR1 SQVTM and CDR2 ANQGSEA come from the germline V gene. The CDR3 sequence is 14 residues long. The CDR3 loop reads CSVPGLAVTGELFF. The CDR3 DNA sequence: TGCAGCGTTCCGGGACTAGCGGTAACCGGGGAGCTGTTTTTT.

This sequence joins TRBV2 and TRBJ1-2, with D possibly being TRBD1 (5 bases). Germline lookup yields CDR1 SNHLY and CDR2 FYNNEI. The V end lost 8 bases, the J end lost 8 bases, and 21 bases lay between the germline ends. This CDR3 is built from 14 residues. The CDR3 reads CASHILSGQGGYTF. As DNA, the CDR3 is TGTGCCAGCCATATTCTCTCAGGTCAGGGCGGCTACACCTTC.

The J gene is TRBJ2-3, the V gene TRBV4-1, with 9 bases identical to TRBD1. This CDR3 contains 15 residues. In germline, CDR1 is MGHRA, CDR2 YSYEKL. V gave up 8 bases and J gave up 0 bases; unmatched junction bases: 6. CDR3 nucleotide sequence: TGCGCCAGCTCCCCGGGACAGGGTAGCACAGATACGCAGTATTTT. It encodes CASSPGQGSTDTQYF.

The genes are TRBV7-2 and TRBJ1-5; the match to TRBD1 covers 9 bases. The CDR3 has 15 amino acids. V shed 5 bases and J 5 bases; nucleotides not matched to a gene: 7. Per germline, CDR1 SGHTA and CDR2 FQGNSA. Written as DNA, the CDR3 is TGTGCCAGCAGCCCCGGACAGGGGAAGGATCAGCCCCAGCATTTT. The encoded protein is CASSPGQGKDQPQHF.